The 10 T cell receptor beta chains below were found in one sample sequenced in a study of blood T cell repertoires in COVID-19. Only in-frame clones appear in the TCRdb table, and some are missing; sequencing was by immunoSEQ multiplex PCR. The table lists 80,000 to 95,000 clones, approximately 88% of them singletons. Sequencing used peripheral blood. The receptor set was obtained from a woman older than 75 with active or convalescent COVID-19.

The rearrangement links TRBV4-2 to TRBJ2-5; D perhaps matches TRBD2 (6 bases). Looked up from germline, CDR1 is LGHNA and CDR2 is YNFKEQ. Trimming took 6 bases from V and 2 from J, leaving 16 bases between them. This CDR3 has 15 amino acids. CDR3 amino acids: CASRPQQEGQETQYF. DNA of the CDR3: TGTGCCAGCAGACCCCAACAGGAGGGGCAAGAGACCCAGTACTTC.

The genes are TRBV2 and TRBJ2-1, with 10 bases aligning to TRBD2. The CDR3 runs to 16 residues. With 4 bases clipped from V and 4 bases from J, the junction kept 7 bases outside the gene matches. Germline loops: CDR1 SNHLY, CDR2 FYNNEI. This CDR3 reads CASSVPSGGIYNEQFF. The CDR3 DNA sequence: TGTGCCAGCAGTGTCCCTAGCGGGGGAATTTACAATGAGCAGTTCTTC.

V is TRBV9 and J is TRBJ1-1; TRBD1 might be the D (6 bases). V was pared by 2 bases and J by 3 bases, with 17 bases between. Germline loops: CDR1 SGDLS, CDR2 YYNGEE. The CDR3 length is 16 residues. The CDR3 coding sequence is TGTGCCAGCAGCGTCGCAGGGGCAAATTTTGACACTGAAGCTTTCTTT. Translating it yields CASSVAGANFDTEAFF.

CDR3 in DNA: TGTGCCAGCAGCTTAGGACAGGGCCTCGGTCAGCCCCAGCATTTT. Translated: CASSLGQGLGQPQHF. V usage is TRBV7-9 and J usage is TRBJ1-5, with 7 bases matching TRBD1. The V segment lost 1 base and the J segment 6 bases; nucleotides outside the gene matches: 6. In germline, CDR1 is SEHNR, CDR2 FQNEAQ (reference sequence). The CDR3 runs to 15 residues.

This clone was found a few times. This chain links TRBV27 with TRBJ2-7, with D unclear. Germline V gives CDR1 MNHEY, CDR2 SMNVEV (reference sequence). The CDR3 sequence is 15 residues long. V was cut by 5 bases and J by 4 bases, with 18 bases left in between. Written as DNA, the CDR3 is TGTGCCAGCAGTCTTTTTGGGCTTGACAAATACGAGCAGTACTTC. Its protein product is CASSLFGLDKYEQYF.

In DNA form, the CDR3 reads TGTGCCAGCAGCTTAGGGGGGACAGTTTCCTCCTACGAGCAGTACTTC. It codes for CASSLGGTVSSYEQYF. V usage is TRBV7-8 and J usage is TRBJ2-7; 7 positions match TRBD1. Trimming at V came to 1 base and at J to 0 bases, leaving 6 bases not matched to a gene. The CDR3 consists of 16 residues. The germline CDR1 and CDR2 sequences are SGHVS and FQNEAQ. The full variable domain, with the rest looked up from reference TRBV7-8 and TRBJ2-7, is GAGVSQSPRYKVAKRGQDVALRCDPISGHVSLFWYQQALGQGPEFLTYFQNEAQLDKSGLPSDRFFAERPEGSVSTLKIQRTQQEDSAVYLCASSLGGTVSSYEQYFGPGTRLTVT.

V is TRBV6-6 and J is TRBJ1-1; D gene ambiguous. The germline V gene encodes CDR1 MNHNY and CDR2 SVGAGI (reference sequence). Trimming removed 3 bases from V and 3 bases from J, with 8 bases in between. The CDR3 sequence is 13 residues long. The CDR3: CASSYLEDTEAFF. The CDR3 DNA reads as TGTGCCAGCAGTTATCTGGAGGACACTGAAGCTTTCTTT.

This sequence joins TRBV5-1 and TRBJ1-5; 8 nucleotides match TRBD1. This CDR3 region has 15 residues. V gave up 4 bases and J gave up 4 bases; unmatched junction bases: 7. Looked up from germline, CDR1 is SGHRS and CDR2 is YFSETQ. CDR3 coding DNA: TGCGCCAGCAGCCCGGGACAGGTCCCGAATCAGCCCCAGCATTTT. As protein: CASSPGQVPNQPQHF.

This sequence joins TRBV18 and TRBJ2-1; 9 nucleotides agree with TRBD1. The CDR3 length is 17 residues. Germline trimming cut 1 base from V and 9 bases from J; bases unmatched to any gene: 13. Germline CDR1 is KGHSH and CDR2 is LQKENI. The CDR3: CASSPRPGTGTVGEQFF. The CDR3 bases are TGTGCCAGCTCACCACGACCCGGGACAGGGACTGTAGGTGAGCAGTTCTTC. The full variable domain, in which reference TRBV18 and TRBJ2-1 provide the parts outside the CDR3, is NAGVMQNPRHLVRRRGQEARLRCSPMKGHSHVYWYRQLPEEGLKFMVYLQKENIIDESGMPKERFSAEFPKEGPSILRIQQVVRGDSAAYFCASSPRPGTGTVGEQFFGPGTRLTVL.

This clone was seen a few times. This chain joins TRBV4-1 and TRBJ1-1, with TRBD1 matching over 7 bases. After removal of 4 bases from V and 0 bases from J, the junction contained 2 bases not matched to a gene. From germline, CDR1 is MGHRA and CDR2 YSYEKL. The length of the CDR3 is 14 residues. The DNA for the CDR3 is TGCGCCAGCAGCCGGCAGGGGGTGAACACTGAAGCTTTCTTT. Translated: CASSRQGVNTEAFF.